This entry features one T cell receptor (beta chain) sequence. This sample is drawn from a study of blood T cell repertoires in COVID-19. J gave up 2 bases and V 1 base, and 0 bases lay outside the gene matches. Per germline, CDR1 SEHNR and CDR2 FQNEAQ (reference sequence). The CDR3 has 14 residues. Participants came from 20 to 25 US areas, aged about 18 to 89 years. Per the original methods: From reference gene primer amplification, estimates of nucleated cell counts were derived. Measured with immunoSEQ multiplex PCR; TCRdb has only the in-frame clones, and not every one. That table gives V, J and clone size, and the DNA gave D and trimming. The top ten hold 15% of the sample, which has hundreds of thousands of clones, approximately 84% seen once.

The clonotype was recovered from a man younger than 35 who had recovered from COVID-19. Specimen: PBMCs or T cells enriched from blood (not recorded which). The chain carries TRBV7-9 and TRBJ2-7; 9 bases align to TRBD2. The CDR3 sequence is CASSLGTSAYEQYF. CDR3 DNA sequence: TGTGCCAGCAGCTTAGGGACTAGCGCCTACGAGCAGTACTTC.